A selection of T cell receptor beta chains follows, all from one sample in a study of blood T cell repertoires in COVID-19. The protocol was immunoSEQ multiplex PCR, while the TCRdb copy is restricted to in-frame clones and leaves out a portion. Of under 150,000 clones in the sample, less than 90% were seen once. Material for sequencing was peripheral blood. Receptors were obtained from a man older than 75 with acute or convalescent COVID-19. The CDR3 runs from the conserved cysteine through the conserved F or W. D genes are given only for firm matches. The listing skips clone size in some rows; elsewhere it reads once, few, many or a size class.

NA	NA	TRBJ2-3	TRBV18	CASSPLGASDTQYF	TGTGCCAGCTCACCTTTAGGGGCATCCGATACGCAGTATTTT
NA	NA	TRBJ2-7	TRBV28	CASSFGGTAVYEQYF	TGTGCCAGCAGTTTTGGGGGGACTGCAGTCTACGAGCAGTACTTC
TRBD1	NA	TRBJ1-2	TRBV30	CAWGDRNGYTF	TGTGCCTGGGGGGACAGAAATGGCTACACCTTC
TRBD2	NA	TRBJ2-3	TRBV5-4	CASSGDYSSSTDTQYF	TGTGCCAGCAGTGGGGACTACTCGTCTAGCACAGATACGCAGTATTTT
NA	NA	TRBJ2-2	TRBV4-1	CASSQGLQGWKTGELFF	TGCGCCAGCAGCCAAGGACTGCAGGGGTGGAAAACCGGGGAGCTGTTTTTT
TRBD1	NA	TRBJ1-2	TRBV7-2	CASSLEDRGGGYTF	TGTGCCAGCAGTTTAGAGGACAGGGGTGGTGGCTACACCTTC
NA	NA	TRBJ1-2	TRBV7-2	CASSRLDQTGLYGYTF	TGTGCCAGCAGCAGACTGGACCAGACAGGCCTCTATGGCTACACCTTC
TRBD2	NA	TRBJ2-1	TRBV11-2	CASSRLAGGSVFF	TGTGCCAGCAGCCGACTAGCGGGAGGATCGGTGTTCTTC
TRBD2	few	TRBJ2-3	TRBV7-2	CASSSSLAGGTDTQYF	TGTGCCAGCAGCTCCTCTCTAGCGGGAGGTACAGATACGCAGTATTTT
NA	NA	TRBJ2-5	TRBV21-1	CASSPRGRGTQYF	TGTGCCAGCAGCCCCAGGGGGCGCGGGACCCAGTACTTC
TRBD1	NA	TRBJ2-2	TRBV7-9	CASSQDRVENTGELFF	TGTGCCAGCAGCCAAGACAGGGTTGAGAACACCGGGGAGCTGTTTTTT
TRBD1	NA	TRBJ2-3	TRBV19	CASSIGRDSLPSTDTQYF	TGTGCCAGTAGTATAGGCCGGGACAGCCTACCTAGCACAGATACGCAGTATTTT